This entry lists 8 T cell receptor beta chains sequenced from one sample in a study of T-cell reconstitution after alpha-beta-depleted transplantation in children. Unique molecular identifiers were used in preparing the TCRbeta library. TCRdb re-analysed the PCR reads in MiXCR, keeping a single row per CDR3 protein. The table lists about 980,000 distinct CDR3 sequences, about 26% of them singletons, with roughly 31% in the top ten. The sequenced sample was PBMCs, mostly from graft donor cells, obtained 360 days after TCRalphabeta/CD19-depleted stem cell transplant. Source of these receptors: a boy in the first two years of life who had a stem cell transplant for SCID, so the T cells may come from the graft donor.

The genes are TRBV20-1 and TRBJ2-7, with D uncertain. Per germline, CDR1 DFQATT and CDR2 SNEGSKA (reference sequence). The CDR3 is made up of 13 amino acids. Between the trimmed V and J ends, which lost 2 bases and 5 bases, there was a span of 13 bases. This CDR3 reads CSARPANGDEQYF. The CDR3 region has the DNA TGCAGTGCTAGACCGGCAAATGGGGACGAGCAGTACTTC.

This clonotype was counted only a few times. The V gene is TRBV10-3, the J gene TRBJ2-7; possibly TRBD2 for D (5 bases). CDR1 and CDR2 (germline): ENHRY, SYGVKD. The CDR3 contains 13 residues. Trimming removed 6 bases at V and 5 bases at J, with 14 bases between. CDR3 bases: TGTGCCATCAGCCAACTAGTTTCCCACGAGCAGTACTTC. This encodes CAISQLVSHEQYF.

This clonotype was recorded a few times. The CDR3 protein is CASSLTGVQGPGANVLTF. CDR3 DNA: TGTGCCAGCAGCCTGACAGGGGTGCAGGGACCGGGGGCCAACGTCCTGACTTTC. The gene calls are TRBV9 and TRBJ2-6, with 8 bases identical to TRBD1. The ends lost 4 bases at V and 4 bases at J; junction bases unmatched: 13. Germline V CDR1 and CDR2: SGDLS, YYNGEE. There are 18 residues in the CDR3. The whole variable domain, filled in from reference TRBV9 and TRBJ2-6, reads DSGVTQTPKHLITATGQRVTLRCSPRSGDLSVYWYQQSLDQGLQFLIQYYNGEERAKGNILERFSAQQFPDLHSELNLSSLELGDSALYFCASSLTGVQGPGANVLTFGAGSRLTVL.

This clonotype was seen once. V is TRBV7-3 and J is TRBJ1-2; no firm D call. In germline, CDR1 is SGHTA, CDR2 FQGTGA. This CDR3 region has 15 residues. The V end lost 5 bases, the J end lost 0 bases, and 13 bases lay between the germline ends. CDR3: CASSPGLISNYGYTF. CDR3 DNA: TGTGCCAGCAGCCCCGGACTGATTTCTAACTATGGCTACACCTTC. The whole variable domain, remainder taken from reference TRBV7-3 and TRBJ1-2, is GAGVSQTPSNKVTEKGKYVELRCDPISGHTALYWYRQSLGQGPEFLIYFQGTGAADDSGLPNDRFFAVRPEGSVSTLKIQRTERGDSAVYLCASSPGLISNYGYTFGSGTRLTVV.

The chain has TRBV3-1 and TRBJ2-5, with a possible D match to TRBD1 (6 bases). V lost 2 bases and J 2 bases, leaving 15 bases between the germline ends. The CDR3 consists of 16 residues. CDR1 and CDR2 (germline): LGHDT, YNNKEL (reference sequence). The CDR3 bases are TGTGCCAGCAGCCAATTACCCGGGACAATTCAAGAGACCCAGTACTTC. Translating it yields CASSQLPGTIQETQYF.

V and J are TRBV14 and TRBJ2-1; 9 bases line up with TRBD2. The CDR3 has 15 amino acids. The ends lost 1 base at V and 10 bases at J; junction bases unmatched: 8. The germline gives CDR1 SGHDN, CDR2 FVKESK. In DNA form, the CDR3 reads TGTGCCAGCAGCCAAGTGACTAGCGGCCTTGAGGAGCAGTTCTTC. This encodes CASSQVTSGLEEQFF.

The V gene is TRBV27, the J gene TRBJ2-2, with 10 bases aligning to TRBD1. Germline V lookup: CDR1 MNHEY, CDR2 SMNVEV (reference sequence). Losses at the gene ends were 7 bases for V and 3 bases for J; bases not matched to a gene: 5. The CDR3 length is 15 residues. The DNA of the CDR3 is TGTGCCAGCAAGAGGGGGACAGGGGACACCGGGGAGCTGTTTTTT. The encoded protein is CASKRGTGDTGELFF.

The DNA of the CDR3 is TGTGCCAGCAGCCCCGTAGCGGGGACCTACGAGCAGTACTTC. Its protein is CASSPVAGTYEQYF. The V gene is TRBV7-9, the J gene TRBJ2-7; 8 positions match TRBD2. Germline lookup yields CDR1 SEHNR and CDR2 FQNEAQ (reference sequence). J lost 2 bases, V lost 5 bases, and 5 bases had no gene match. The CDR3 is made up of 14 amino acids.